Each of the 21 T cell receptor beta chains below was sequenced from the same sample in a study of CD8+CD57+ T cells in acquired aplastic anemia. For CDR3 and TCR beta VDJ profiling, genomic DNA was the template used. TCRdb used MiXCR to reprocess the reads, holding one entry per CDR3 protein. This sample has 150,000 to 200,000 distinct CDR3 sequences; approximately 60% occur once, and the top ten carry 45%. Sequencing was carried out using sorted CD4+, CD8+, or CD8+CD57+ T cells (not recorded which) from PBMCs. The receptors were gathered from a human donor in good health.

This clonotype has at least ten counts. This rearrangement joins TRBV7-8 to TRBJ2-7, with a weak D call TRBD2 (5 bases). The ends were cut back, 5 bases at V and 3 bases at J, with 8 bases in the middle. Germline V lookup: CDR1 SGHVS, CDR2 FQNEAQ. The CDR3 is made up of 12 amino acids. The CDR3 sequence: CASSLLDYEQYF. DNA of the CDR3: TGTGCCAGCAGCCTACTAGACTACGAGCAGTACTTC.

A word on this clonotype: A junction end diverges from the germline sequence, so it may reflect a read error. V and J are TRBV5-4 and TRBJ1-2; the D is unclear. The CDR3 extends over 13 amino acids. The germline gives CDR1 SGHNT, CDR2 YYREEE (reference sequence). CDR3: CASSEVGNYGYAF. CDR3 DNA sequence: TGTGCCAGCAGTGAAGTGGGCAACTATGGCTACGCCTTC.

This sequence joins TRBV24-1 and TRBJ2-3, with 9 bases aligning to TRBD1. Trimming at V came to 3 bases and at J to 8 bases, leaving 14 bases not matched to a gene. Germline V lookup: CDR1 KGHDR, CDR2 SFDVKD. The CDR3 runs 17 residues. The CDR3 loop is CATSDPGGQGVGGTQYF. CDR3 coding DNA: TGTGCCACCAGTGATCCGGGGGGACAGGGTGTTGGGGGTACGCAGTATTTT.

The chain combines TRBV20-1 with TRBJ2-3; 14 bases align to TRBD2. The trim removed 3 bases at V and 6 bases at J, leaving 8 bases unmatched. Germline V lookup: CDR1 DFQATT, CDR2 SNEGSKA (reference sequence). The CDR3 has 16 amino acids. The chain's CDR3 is CSARLTSGGAPDTQYF. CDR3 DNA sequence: TGCAGTGCTAGGCTGACTAGCGGGGGGGCCCCGGATACGCAGTATTTT.

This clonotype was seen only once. The CDR3 loop is CASSDREDEAFF. CDR3 bases: TGTGCCAGCAGTGACAGGGAGGATGAAGCTTTCTTT. The chain joins TRBV12-3 or TRBV12-4 to TRBJ1-1, with 7 bases identical to TRBD1. The CDR3 contains 12 residues. Germline trimming cut 5 bases from V and 7 bases from J; bases unmatched to any gene: 4.

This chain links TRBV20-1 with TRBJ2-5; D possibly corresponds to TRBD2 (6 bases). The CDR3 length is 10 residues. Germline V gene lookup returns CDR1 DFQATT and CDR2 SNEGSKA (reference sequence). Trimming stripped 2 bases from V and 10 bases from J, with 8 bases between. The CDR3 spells CSARSGDQYF. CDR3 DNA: TGCAGTGCTAGATCGGGGGACCAGTACTTC.

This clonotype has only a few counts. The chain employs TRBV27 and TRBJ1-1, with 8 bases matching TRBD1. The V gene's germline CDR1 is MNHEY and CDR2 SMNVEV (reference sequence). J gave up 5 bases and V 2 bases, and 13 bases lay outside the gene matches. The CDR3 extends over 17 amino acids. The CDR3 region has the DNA TGTGCCAGCAGTTTACCGGGAGGACAGGGTTTGGTGACTGAAGCTTTCTTT. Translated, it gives CASSLPGGQGLVTEAFF.

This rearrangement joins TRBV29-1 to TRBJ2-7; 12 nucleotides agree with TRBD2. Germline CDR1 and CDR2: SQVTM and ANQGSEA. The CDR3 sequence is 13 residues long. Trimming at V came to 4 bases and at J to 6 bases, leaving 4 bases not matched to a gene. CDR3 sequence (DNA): TGCAGCGTTGGGACTAGCGGGATGGGCGAGCAGTACTTC. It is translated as CSVGTSGMGEQYF.

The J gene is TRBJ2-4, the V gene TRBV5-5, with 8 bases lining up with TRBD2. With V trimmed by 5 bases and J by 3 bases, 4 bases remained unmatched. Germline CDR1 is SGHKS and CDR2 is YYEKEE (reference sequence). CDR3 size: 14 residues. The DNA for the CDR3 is TGTGCCAGCAGTTCTACTAGCGGCAAAAACATTCAGTACTTC. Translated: CASSSTSGKNIQYF.

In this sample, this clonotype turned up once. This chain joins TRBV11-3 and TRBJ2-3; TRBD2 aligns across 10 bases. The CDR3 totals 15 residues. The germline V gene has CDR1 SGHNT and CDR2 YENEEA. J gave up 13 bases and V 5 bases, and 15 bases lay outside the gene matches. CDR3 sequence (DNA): TGTGCCAGCAGCGTTAGCCGGACTAGCGGCGGTGTAGAGTATTTT. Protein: CASSVSRTSGGVEYF.

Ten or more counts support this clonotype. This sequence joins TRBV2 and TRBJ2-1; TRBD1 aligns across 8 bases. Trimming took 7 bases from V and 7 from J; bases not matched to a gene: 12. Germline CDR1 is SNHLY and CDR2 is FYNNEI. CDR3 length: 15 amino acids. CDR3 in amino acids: CASKPPGQVVNEQFF. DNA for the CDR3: TGTGCCAGCAAGCCACCGGGACAGGTAGTAAATGAGCAGTTCTTC.

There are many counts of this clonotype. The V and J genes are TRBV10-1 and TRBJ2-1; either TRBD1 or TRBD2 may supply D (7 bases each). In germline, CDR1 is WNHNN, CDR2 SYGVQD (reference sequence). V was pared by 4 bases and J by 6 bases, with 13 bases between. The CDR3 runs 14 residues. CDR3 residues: CASSVERDSNEQFF. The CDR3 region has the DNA TGCGCCAGCAGTGTGGAGCGGGACAGCAATGAGCAGTTCTTC.

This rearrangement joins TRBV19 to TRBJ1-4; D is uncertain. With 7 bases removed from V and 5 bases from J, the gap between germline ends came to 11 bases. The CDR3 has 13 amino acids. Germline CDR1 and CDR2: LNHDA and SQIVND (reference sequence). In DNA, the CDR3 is TGTGCCAGTAACCCGGACCGAAATGAAAAACTGTTTTTT. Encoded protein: CASNPDRNEKLFF.

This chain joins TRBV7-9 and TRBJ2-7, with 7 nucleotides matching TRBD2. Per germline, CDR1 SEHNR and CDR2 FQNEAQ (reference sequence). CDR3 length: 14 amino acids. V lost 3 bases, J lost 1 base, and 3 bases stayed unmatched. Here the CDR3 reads CASSLGTKSYEQYF. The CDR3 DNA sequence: TGTGCCAGCAGCTTGGGGACTAAGTCCTACGAGCAGTACTTC.

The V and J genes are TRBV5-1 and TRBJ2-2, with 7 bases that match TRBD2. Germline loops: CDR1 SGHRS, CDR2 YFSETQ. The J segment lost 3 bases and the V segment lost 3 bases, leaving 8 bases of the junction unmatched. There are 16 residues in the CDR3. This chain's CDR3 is CASSYPRAGDTGELFF. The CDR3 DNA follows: TGCGCCAGCAGCTACCCGCGGGCGGGAGACACCGGGGAGCTGTTTTTT.

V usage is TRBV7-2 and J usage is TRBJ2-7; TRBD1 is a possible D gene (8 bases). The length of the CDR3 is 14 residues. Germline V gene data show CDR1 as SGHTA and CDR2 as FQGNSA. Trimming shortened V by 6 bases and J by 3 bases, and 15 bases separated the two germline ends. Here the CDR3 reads CASSKRDRSYEQYF. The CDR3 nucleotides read TGTGCCAGCAGTAAGCGGGACAGGAGCTACGAGCAGTACTTC.

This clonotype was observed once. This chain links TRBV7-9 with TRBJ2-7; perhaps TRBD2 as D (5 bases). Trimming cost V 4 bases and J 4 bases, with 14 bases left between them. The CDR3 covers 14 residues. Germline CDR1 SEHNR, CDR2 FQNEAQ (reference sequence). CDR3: CASSYLAGDYEQYF. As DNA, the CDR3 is TGTGCCAGCAGCTACCTCGCGGGTGATTACGAGCAGTACTTC.

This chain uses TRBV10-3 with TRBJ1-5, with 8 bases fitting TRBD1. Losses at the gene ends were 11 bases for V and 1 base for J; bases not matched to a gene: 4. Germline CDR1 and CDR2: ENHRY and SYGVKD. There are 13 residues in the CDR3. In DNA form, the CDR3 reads TGTGCCTCGGGACAGGAGAGCAATCAGCCCCAGCATTTT. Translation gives CASGQESNQPQHF.

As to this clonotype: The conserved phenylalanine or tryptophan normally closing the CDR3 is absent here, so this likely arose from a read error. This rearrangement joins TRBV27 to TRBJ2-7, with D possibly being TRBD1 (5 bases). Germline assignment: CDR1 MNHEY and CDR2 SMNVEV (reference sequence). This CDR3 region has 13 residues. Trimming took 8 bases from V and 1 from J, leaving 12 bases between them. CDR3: CASPKGYSYEQYL. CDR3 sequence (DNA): TGTGCCAGCCCCAAGGGGTATTCCTACGAGCAGTACCTC.

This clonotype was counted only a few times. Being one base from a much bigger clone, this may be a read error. The CDR3 sequence is CASGGGTGTSGFREQFF. CDR3 DNA sequence: TGTGCCAGCGGCGGAGGCACCGGGACTAGCGGATTCAGGGAGCAGTTCTTC. J is TRBJ2-1 and V is TRBV13; 11 bases agree with TRBD2. The V and J ends lost 8 bases and 10 bases, in that order; junction bases with no gene match: 19. The germline V gene has CDR1 PRHDT and CDR2 FYEKMQ (reference sequence). This CDR3 comprises 17 residues.

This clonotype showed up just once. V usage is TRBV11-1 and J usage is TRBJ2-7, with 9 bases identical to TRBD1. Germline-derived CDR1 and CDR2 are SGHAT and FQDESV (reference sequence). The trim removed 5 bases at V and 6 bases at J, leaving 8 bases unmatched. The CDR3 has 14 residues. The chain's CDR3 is CASSVRGQGSEQYF. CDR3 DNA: TGTGCCAGCAGCGTCCGCGGACAGGGGAGCGAGCAGTACTTC.